Below, 24 T cell receptor beta chains from the same sample are listed, as sequenced in a study of T cell repertoires in cytomegalovirus infection. TCRdb re-derived calls from the reads in MiXCR, one entry per CDR3 protein. The table shows roughly 170,000 distinct CDR3 sequences, with about a fifth occurring only once. Their target antigens are unknown. This sample comprised CD8+ T cells from cultured PBMCs, obtained from culture after CMV antigen stimulation. Every receptor here comes from a human donor in good health (CMV status not recorded). Some clones in this sample may be carry-over from other donors' samples.

The J gene is TRBJ2-1, the V gene TRBV7-6; 9 nucleotides match TRBD1. Germline trimming cut 5 bases from V and 10 bases from J; bases unmatched to any gene: 12. The V gene's germline CDR1 is SGHVS and CDR2 FNYEAQ. The CDR3 spans 15 residues. The CDR3 spells CASSKIDRGKLEQFF. The DNA for the CDR3 is TGTGCCAGCAGCAAAATCGACAGGGGGAAGTTAGAGCAGTTCTTC.

V usage is TRBV7-6 and J usage is TRBJ2-7; D remains ambiguous. V lost 1 base, J lost 2 bases, and 9 bases lay in between. This CDR3 has 14 residues. The germline gives CDR1 SGHVS, CDR2 FNYEAQ. CDR3 DNA sequence: TGTGCCAGCAGCTTAGGGGCAGCAACCTACGAGCAGTACTTC. Its translation is CASSLGAATYEQYF.

The chain has TRBV4-3 and TRBJ1-1; D unclear. V gave up 3 bases and J gave up 5 bases, with 16 bases separating them. This CDR3 region has 15 residues. Germline assignment: CDR1 LGHNA and CDR2 YSLEER. The CDR3: CASSHRRTSETEAFF. DNA for the CDR3: TGCGCCAGCAGCCACCGCCGGACCTCGGAGACTGAAGCTTTCTTT.

The rearrangement joins TRBV7-9 to TRBJ1-6; D gene unclear. Between the trimmed V and J ends, which lost 3 bases and 9 bases, there was a span of 18 bases. Germline V gives CDR1 SEHNR, CDR2 FQNEAQ (reference sequence). This CDR3 has 16 residues. CDR3 in amino acids: CASSFYLSGRGSPLHF. The CDR3 DNA reads as TGTGCCAGCAGCTTCTATTTGAGTGGTCGAGGTTCACCCCTCCACTTT.

The chain couples TRBV12-3 or TRBV12-4 to TRBJ1-5; no clear D. Trimming removed 3 bases at V and 4 bases at J, with 7 bases between. The CDR3 spans 13 residues. The DNA of the CDR3 is TGTGCCAGCAGTTTTTTCGGGAATCAGCCCCAGCATTTT. It codes for CASSFFGNQPQHF.

V usage is TRBV6-6 and J usage is TRBJ2-3; unclear D gene. Trimming took off 7 bases at V and 6 bases at J, with 20 bases between the two ends. There are 15 residues in the CDR3. CDR1 is MNHNY and CDR2 is SVGAGI in the germline V gene (reference sequence). The CDR3 coding sequence is TGTGCCAGCACCTCAGAGTGGCCCGCCGCGGATACGCAGTATTTT. It codes for CASTSEWPAADTQYF.

The sample holds many counts of this clonotype. The chain employs TRBV3-1 and TRBJ1-2; 8 bases map to TRBD1. Losses at the gene ends were 0 bases for V and 0 bases for J; bases not matched to a gene: 9. This CDR3 comprises 18 residues. Germline V gives CDR1 LGHDT, CDR2 YNNKEL (reference sequence). The CDR3 sequence is CASSQDWDRSQANYGYTF. DNA of the CDR3: TGTGCCAGCAGCCAAGATTGGGACAGGTCGCAAGCTAACTATGGCTACACCTTC.

This clonotype was recorded only once. This chain joins TRBV7-2 and TRBJ1-2; D is unresolved. Trimming removed 0 bases at V and 4 bases at J, with 21 bases between. The CDR3 runs to 18 residues. Germline V gene sequence: CDR1 SGHTA, CDR2 FQGNSA. The CDR3 loop is CASSLATWEAGSGYGYTF. CDR3 in DNA: TGTGCCAGCAGCTTAGCGACGTGGGAGGCGGGGTCTGGCTATGGCTACACCTTC.

This clonotype has only a few counts. The genes are TRBV27 and TRBJ2-7; either TRBD1 or TRBD2 may supply D (5 bases each). Trimming took 3 bases from V and 1 from J, leaving 10 bases between them. This CDR3 has 14 amino acids. Germline CDR1 MNHEY, CDR2 SMNVEV (reference sequence). The CDR3 region is CASSFYEGSYEQYF. The CDR3 DNA follows: TGTGCCAGCAGTTTTTACGAGGGGTCCTACGAGCAGTACTTC.

This chain connects TRBV7-2 to TRBJ2-3; 14 bases fit TRBD2. From germline, CDR1 is SGHTA and CDR2 FQGNSA. The CDR3 sequence is 17 residues long. J was trimmed by 1 base and V by 5 bases; bases with no gene match: 5. CDR3: CASSTGLAGVGTDTQYF. CDR3 nucleotides: TGTGCCAGCAGCACGGGACTAGCGGGGGTAGGCACAGATACGCAGTATTTT.

The CDR3 is CASSPGTGPRSGYTF. The CDR3 nucleotides read TGTGCCAGCAGCCCAGGGACCGGCCCACGTTCTGGCTACACCTTC. This chain connects TRBV11-2 to TRBJ1-2, with a possible D match to TRBD1 (5 bases). The ends were cut back, 5 bases at V and 7 bases at J, with 20 bases in the middle. The germline V gene encodes CDR1 SGHAT and CDR2 FQNNGV. The CDR3 extends over 15 amino acids.

This clonotype was seen a few times. This chain uses TRBV6-5 with TRBJ2-5; 7 bases line up with TRBD2. With V trimmed by 8 bases and J by 5 bases, 8 bases remained unmatched. This CDR3 contains 13 residues. CDR1 is MNHEY and CDR2 is SVGAGI in the germline V gene. CDR3 residues: CASSKRGSETQYF. CDR3 in DNA: TGTGCCAGCTCTAAGCGGGGCTCGGAGACCCAGTACTTC.

In its sample, this clonotype was seen once. The chain has TRBV19 and TRBJ2-3; 11 positions agree with TRBD2. CDR3 length: 15 amino acids. After removal of 10 bases from V and 4 bases from J, the junction contained 10 bases not matched to a gene. In germline, CDR1 is LNHDA, CDR2 SQIVND (reference sequence). The CDR3 loop reads CATSLLAGGPDTQYF. CDR3 DNA: TGTGCCACAAGCCTTCTAGCGGGGGGCCCAGATACGCAGTATTTT.

The chain recombines TRBV7-9 with TRBJ1-4; tentative D call: TRBD1 (5 bases). V lost 0 bases to trimming and J lost 4 bases, with 12 bases between them. The CDR3 is 16 residues long. Germline V gives CDR1 SEHNR, CDR2 FQNEAQ (reference sequence). The CDR3 DNA sequence: TGTGCCAGCAGCTTAGCGCAGGGCAGCTTTAATGAAAAACTGTTTTTT. As protein: CASSLAQGSFNEKLFF.

J is TRBJ1-4 and V is TRBV7-8, with 11 bases aligning to TRBD1. CDR1 is SGHVS and CDR2 is FQNEAQ in the germline V gene. The CDR3 sequence is 17 residues long. V lost 3 bases to trimming and J lost 1 base; unmatched junction nucleotides: 4. CDR3: CASSFGTGGVTNEKLFF. The CDR3 coding sequence is TGTGCCAGCAGCTTCGGGACAGGGGGTGTAACTAATGAAAAACTGTTTTTT.

This clonotype was counted only a few times. J is TRBJ1-5 and V is TRBV7-9; D remains unclear. The CDR3 spans 13 residues. Germline loops: CDR1 SEHNR, CDR2 FQNEAQ (reference sequence). V was trimmed by 0 bases and J by 6 bases, leaving 6 bases between them. CDR3 DNA: TGTGCCAGCAGCTTAGCGTCCGGTCAGCCCCAGCATTTT. Protein: CASSLASGQPQHF.

This clonotype was counted only a few times. V is TRBV7-8 and J is TRBJ1-1, with 9 bases aligning to TRBD1. The V and J ends lost 5 bases and 1 base, in that order; junction bases with no gene match: 11. The CDR3 runs 17 residues. Germline CDR1 SGHVS, CDR2 FQNEAQ. Written as DNA, the CDR3 is TGTGCCAGCAGCCCCCGTGCACAGGGGGCTACGAACACTGAAGCTTTCTTT. Protein product: CASSPRAQGATNTEAFF.

This clonotype has a handful of counts. This sequence joins TRBV7-2 and TRBJ1-4; D might be TRBD1 (6 bases). CDR1 and CDR2 from the germline V gene are SGHTA and FQGNSA. V shed 0 bases and J shed 4 bases, with 18 bases lying between them. The CDR3 consists of 18 residues. The CDR3 loop reads CASSLAIYSGAVNEKLFF. CDR3 in DNA: TGTGCCAGCAGCTTAGCCATTTACTCGGGGGCCGTTAATGAAAAACTGTTTTTT.

This clonotype was seen more than once but under ten times. The rearrangement links TRBV7-6 to TRBJ1-5, with 7 bases that match TRBD1. The CDR3 loop spans 15 amino acids. The V gene's germline CDR1 is SGHVS and CDR2 FNYEAQ. V shed 5 bases and J 1 base; nucleotides not matched to a gene: 5. CDR3 sequence reads: CASSLTGLSNQPQHF. The DNA of the CDR3 is TGTGCCAGCAGCCTGACAGGGCTGAGCAATCAGCCCCAGCATTTT.

This clonotype showed up just a few times. This chain connects TRBV7-2 to TRBJ2-7; tentative D call: TRBD2 (7 bases). Trimming cost V 1 base and J 2 bases, with 12 bases left between them. The germline CDR1 and CDR2 sequences are SGHTA and FQGNSA. The CDR3 totals 15 residues. The DNA for the CDR3 is TGTGCCAGCAGCTTAGTAGAGGGGGGGGCCTACGAGCAGTACTTC. Translated, it gives CASSLVEGGAYEQYF. Full variable domain (outside the CDR3, taken from reference TRBV7-2 and TRBJ2-7): GAGVSQSPSNKVTEKGKDVELRCDPISGHTALYWYRQSLGQGLEFLIYFQGNSAPDKSGLPSDRFSAERTGGSVSTLTIQRTQQEDSAVYLCASSLVEGGAYEQYFGPGTRLTVT.

This CDR3 reads CASSYSKRGGRDTQYF. The DNA for the CDR3 is TGTGCCAGCAGTTACTCGAAGCGGGGGGGAAGAGATACGCAGTATTTT. The rearrangement joins TRBV6-2 or TRBV6-3 to TRBJ2-3; 10 bases match TRBD2. Per germline, CDR1 MNHEY and CDR2 SVGEGT. V shed 0 bases and J 5 bases; nucleotides not matched to a gene: 5. CDR3 length equals 16 residues.

The rearrangement links TRBV7-2 to TRBJ1-3; D not certain. V was cut by 5 bases and J by 0 bases, with 8 bases left in between. This CDR3 region has 14 residues. The V gene's germline CDR1 is SGHTA and CDR2 FQGNSA. The CDR3 sequence: CASSPLGSGNTIYF. The CDR3 DNA sequence: TGTGCCAGCAGCCCCCTTGGCTCTGGAAACACCATATATTTT.

In its sample, this clonotype was seen a few times. The chain couples TRBV7-2 to TRBJ1-2, with D possibly matching TRBD1 (6 bases). Germline V CDR1 and CDR2: SGHTA, FQGNSA. V lost 2 bases and J 4 bases, leaving 14 bases between the germline ends. The CDR3 has 15 amino acids. CDR3 residues: CASSLTGGLGYGYTF. Written as DNA, the CDR3 is TGTGCCAGCAGCTTAACCGGGGGCCTAGGCTATGGCTACACCTTC.

Many counts were recorded for this clonotype. V is TRBV7-9 and J is TRBJ1-1; 7 nucleotides match TRBD1. CDR1 is SEHNR and CDR2 is FQNEAQ in the germline V gene (reference sequence). The V segment lost 1 base and the J segment 5 bases; nucleotides outside the gene matches: 7. CDR3 size: 15 residues. The CDR3 DNA reads TGTGCCAGCAGCTTAGGGGCAGGGGGTCGAACTGAAGCTTTCTTT. Residues: CASSLGAGGRTEAFF.